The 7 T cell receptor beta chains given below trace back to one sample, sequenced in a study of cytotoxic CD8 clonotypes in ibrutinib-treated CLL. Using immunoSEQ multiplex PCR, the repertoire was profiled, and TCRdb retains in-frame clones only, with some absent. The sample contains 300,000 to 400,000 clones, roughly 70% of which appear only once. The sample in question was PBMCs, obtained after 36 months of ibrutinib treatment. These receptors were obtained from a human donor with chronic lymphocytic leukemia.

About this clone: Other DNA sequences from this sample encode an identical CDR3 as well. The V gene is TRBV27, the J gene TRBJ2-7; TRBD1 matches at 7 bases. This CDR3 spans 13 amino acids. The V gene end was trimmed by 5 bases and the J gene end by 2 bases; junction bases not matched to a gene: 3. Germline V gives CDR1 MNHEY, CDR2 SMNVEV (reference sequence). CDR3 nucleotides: TGTGCCAGCAGTCTGACAGGGACCTACGAGCAGTACTTC. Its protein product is CASSLTGTYEQYF.

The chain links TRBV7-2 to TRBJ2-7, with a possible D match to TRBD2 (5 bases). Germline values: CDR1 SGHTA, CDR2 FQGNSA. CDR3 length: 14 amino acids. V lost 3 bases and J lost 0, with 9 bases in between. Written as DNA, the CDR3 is TGTGCCAGCAGCTTTGAGGGTAGCTCCTACGAGCAGTACTTC. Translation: CASSFEGSSYEQYF.

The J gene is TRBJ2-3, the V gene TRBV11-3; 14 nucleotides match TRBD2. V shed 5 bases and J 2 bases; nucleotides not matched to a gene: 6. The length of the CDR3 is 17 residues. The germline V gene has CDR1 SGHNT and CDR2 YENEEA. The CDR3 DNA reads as TGTGCCAGCAGCCCCGGGACTAGCGGGGGTTACACAGATACGCAGTATTTT. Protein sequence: CASSPGTSGGYTDTQYF.

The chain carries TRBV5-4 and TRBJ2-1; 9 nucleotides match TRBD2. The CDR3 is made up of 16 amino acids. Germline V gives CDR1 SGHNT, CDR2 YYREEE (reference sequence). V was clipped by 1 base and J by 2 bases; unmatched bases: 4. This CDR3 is CASSLYGGGAYNEQFF. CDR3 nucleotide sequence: TGTGCCAGCAGCTTGTACGGCGGGGGGGCCTACAATGAGCAGTTCTTC.

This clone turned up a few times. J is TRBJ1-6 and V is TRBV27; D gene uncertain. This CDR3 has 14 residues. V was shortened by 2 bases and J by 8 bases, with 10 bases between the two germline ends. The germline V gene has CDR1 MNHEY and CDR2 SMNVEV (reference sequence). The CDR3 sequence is CASSLGVNYSPLHF. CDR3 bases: TGTGCCAGCAGTTTAGGGGTCAATTATTCACCCCTCCACTTT.

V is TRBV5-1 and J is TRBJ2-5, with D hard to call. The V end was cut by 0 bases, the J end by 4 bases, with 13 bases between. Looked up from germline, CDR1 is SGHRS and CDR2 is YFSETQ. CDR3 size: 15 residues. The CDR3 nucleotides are TGCGCCAGCAGCTTGGGCGTAGCCACGGGAGAGACCCAGTACTTC. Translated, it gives CASSLGVATGETQYF.

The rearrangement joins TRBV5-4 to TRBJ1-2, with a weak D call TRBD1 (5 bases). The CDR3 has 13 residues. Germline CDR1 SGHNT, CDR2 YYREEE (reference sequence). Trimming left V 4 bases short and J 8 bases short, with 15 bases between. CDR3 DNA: TGTGCCAGCAGCCAAGCAGGGTCTGCCGGCTACACCTTC. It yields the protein CASSQAGSAGYTF.